This T cell receptor beta chain stems from a study of CD8 T cells in Susac syndrome. General study points: The number of individuals included in the study's TCR sequencing and HLA analysis was acknowledged as relatively small.

Note on this clonotype: Its antigen is still unknown.

Random hexamers were used to reverse transcribe an amount of roughly 0.5 to 1 ug RNA. Using its own MiXCR run on the immunoSEQ multiplex PCR reads, TCRdb lists one record per CDR3 protein. The data hold approximately 270,000 distinct CDR3 sequences, with approximately 92% observed a single time. Germline values: CDR1 SNHLY, CDR2 FYNNEI. Trimming removed 9 bases at V and 5 bases at J, with 13 bases between. The CDR3 is 12 amino acids. The receptor's source is a human donor with multiple sclerosis. The V and J genes are TRBV2 and TRBJ2-5, with a possible D match to TRBD1 (7 bases). Sequencing used CD4+ T cells from PBMCs. The CDR3 loop reads CARGGTVETQYF. Written as DNA, the CDR3 is TGTGCCAGAGGAGGGACAGTCGAGACCCAGTACTTC.